The present TCR beta chain was sequenced within a study of T-cell memory formation after mild COVID-19. This clonotype was observed a few times. TCRdb fed the 5' RACE reads into MiXCR, producing one record per CDR3 protein. The sample consists of under 250,000 distinct CDR3 sequences, 15% of them appearing once. Germline CDR1 is SGHTS and CDR2 is YDEGEE. V shed 0 bases, J shed 9 bases, and the junction held 9 bases outside the gene matches. This CDR3 is built from 16 residues. Specimen: PBMCs or a T cell subset sorted from them (not recorded which). This rearrangement joins TRBV5-8 to TRBJ1-6; the match to TRBD1 covers 7 bases. The TCR comes from an adult woman who had mild COVID-19 (a few samples of this study predate the infection). Cell type and time point are not known. CDR3 in amino acids: CASSLEQVTGFSPLHF. The CDR3 DNA is TGTGCCAGCAGCTTGGAGCAGGTGACAGGGTTTTCACCCCTCCACTTT.